A single sample gave rise to the 28 T cell receptor beta chains below, sequenced in a study of technical replicates of blood from a handful of donors (dated by TCRdb to about 2017). The protocol used for the library was the immunoSEQ multiplex PCR assay. TCRdb's version of the immuneACCESS table is confined to in-frame rearrangements and falls short of the full clone set. An unresolved V gene accounts for under half of the shortfall where checked; the remainder is of unknown origin. Recorded for this sample are some 8,900 clones; 75% to 95% of them occurred a single time. Just under 9.5% of the sample belongs to the ten largest clones. Material for sequencing was PBMCs. The origin of the receptors is a human donor in good health.

J is TRBJ2-7 and V is TRBV4-1; 8 nucleotides match TRBD1. This CDR3 is 14 amino acids long. Germline lookup yields CDR1 MGHRA and CDR2 YSYEKL. The ends lost 0 bases at V and 5 bases at J; junction bases unmatched: 3. The CDR3 reads CASSQETGGNEQYF. CDR3 coding DNA: TGCGCCAGCAGCCAAGAAACAGGGGGGAACGAGCAGTACTTC.

V and J are TRBV6-6 and TRBJ2-1; 9 nucleotides line up with TRBD1. The CDR3 is 15 residues long. Looked up from germline, CDR1 is MNHNY and CDR2 is SVGAGI (reference sequence). J was trimmed by 4 bases and V by 5 bases; bases with no gene match: 6. The CDR3 reads CASSPPGQGYNEQFF. CDR3 bases: TGTGCCAGCAGTCCGCCGGGACAGGGTTACAATGAGCAGTTCTTC.

V gene TRBV4-2 combines with J gene TRBJ2-1, with D possibly matching TRBD2 (6 bases). The CDR3 covers 14 residues. Trimming removed 1 base at V and 6 bases at J, with 10 bases between. CDR1 and CDR2 from the germline V gene are LGHNA and YNFKEQ. The CDR3 DNA reads TGTGCCAGCAGCCAAGCGAGCGGGTCCAATGAGCAGTTCTTC. Translation: CASSQASGSNEQFF.

The chain recombines TRBV11-3 with TRBJ1-1; maybe TRBD1 (5 bases). The CDR3 covers 13 residues. Trimming removed 4 bases from V and 2 bases from J, with 8 bases in between. CDR1 and CDR2 (germline): SGHNT, YENEEA. The CDR3 region is CASSWGGNTEAFF. CDR3 bases: TGTGCCAGCAGCTGGGGGGGAAACACTGAAGCTTTCTTT. Based on the CDR3 plus reference TRBV11-3 and TRBJ1-1, the full variable domain is EAGVVQSPRYKIIEKKQPVAFWCNPISGHNTLYWYLQNLGQGPELLIRYENEEAVDDSQLPKDRFSAERLKGVDSTLKIQPAELGDSAVYLCASSWGGNTEAFFGQGTRLTVV.

The chain couples TRBV5-4 to TRBJ1-5; D unclear. The CDR3 spans 13 residues. V gave up 1 base and J gave up 5 bases, with 7 bases separating them. Germline V lookup: CDR1 SGHNT, CDR2 YYREEE (reference sequence). CDR3 in DNA: TGTGCCAGCAGCTTGATTCTGTATCAGCCCCAGCATTTT. Protein sequence: CASSLILYQPQHF.

V gene TRBV5-6 combines with J gene TRBJ2-1, with 9 nucleotides matching TRBD1. CDR3 length equals 15 residues. With V trimmed by 4 bases and J by 1 base, 3 bases remained unmatched. CDR1 is SGHDT and CDR2 is YYEEEE in the germline V gene. CDR3: CASSPGQGSYNEQFF. The CDR3 DNA reads as TGTGCCAGCAGCCCGGGACAGGGATCCTACAATGAGCAGTTCTTC.

This clone was counted between two and nine times. DNA of the CDR3: TGCGCCAGCAGCCGCGCAGGACAGGGAGACTATGGCTACACCTTC. Protein sequence: CASSRAGQGDYGYTF. V gene TRBV4-1 combines with J gene TRBJ1-2; 8 positions match TRBD1. In germline, CDR1 is MGHRA, CDR2 YSYEKL. V shed 4 bases, J shed 3 bases, and the junction held 7 bases outside the gene matches. The CDR3 loop spans 15 amino acids.

The V call is TRBV2, the J call TRBJ1-1; weak D call: TRBD1 (6 bases). The V gene's germline CDR1 is SNHLY and CDR2 FYNNEI. Trimming took off 6 bases at V and 1 base at J, with 9 bases between the two ends. The CDR3 covers 13 residues. The CDR3 sequence: CASSGQWNTEAFF. In DNA, the CDR3 is TGTGCCAGCAGCGGACAGTGGAACACTGAAGCTTTCTTT.

V and J are TRBV4-2 and TRBJ2-2, with D possibly matching TRBD2 (6 bases). CDR1 LGHNA and CDR2 YNFKEQ come from the germline V gene. V lost 5 bases and J lost 4, with 14 bases in between. This CDR3 is built from 15 residues. CDR3 bases: TGTGCCAGCAGCTCAGGAGGGCCGGGCACCGGGGAGCTGTTTTTT. It encodes CASSSGGPGTGELFF.

This sequence joins TRBV7-6 and TRBJ1-2; possible D gene TRBD1, 6 bases. Germline loops: CDR1 SGHVS, CDR2 FNYEAQ. V lost 5 bases and J 0 bases, leaving 16 bases between the germline ends. This CDR3 has 16 residues. CDR3 coding DNA: TGTGCCAGCAGCCCTAGCAGGGACAAAGCTAACTATGGCTACACCTTC. Encoded protein: CASSPSRDKANYGYTF. Based on the CDR3 plus reference TRBV7-6 and TRBJ1-2, the full variable domain is GAGVSQSPRYKVTKRGQDVALRCDPISGHVSLYWYRQALGQGPEFLTYFNYEAQQDKSGLPNDRFSAERPEGSISTLTIQRTEQRDSAMYRCASSPSRDKANYGYTFGSGTRLTVV.

This chain joins TRBV2 and TRBJ2-7; D is perhaps TRBD1 (5 bases). This CDR3 region has 12 residues. V was shortened by 5 bases and J by 3 bases, with 8 bases between the two germline ends. From germline, CDR1 is SNHLY and CDR2 FYNNEI. Written as DNA, the CDR3 is TGTGCCAGCAGTTTGGACATCTACGAGCAGTACTTC. It codes for CASSLDIYEQYF.

The chain has TRBV6-1 and TRBJ2-7; D may be TRBD2 (5 bases). V shed 0 bases and J shed 3 bases, with 6 bases lying between them. The CDR3 totals 13 residues. CDR1 MNHNS and CDR2 SASEGT come from the germline V gene. CDR3 in DNA: TGTGCCAGCAGTGAAGCGGGGAGCTACGAGCAGTACTTC. The encoded protein is CASSEAGSYEQYF.

The CDR3 sequence is CASSYLTSDNEQFF. DNA for the CDR3: TGTGCCAGCAGTTACCTGACTAGCGACAATGAGCAGTTCTTC. V gene TRBV6-6 combines with J gene TRBJ2-1; TRBD2 matches 8 bases. With V trimmed by 2 bases and J by 5 bases, 2 bases remained unmatched. Germline-derived CDR1 and CDR2 are MNHNY and SVGAGI (reference sequence). This CDR3 has 14 amino acids.

This chain connects TRBV5-1 to TRBJ2-1; 7 nucleotides agree with TRBD1. Germline V CDR1 and CDR2: SGHRS, YFSETQ. The J segment lost 7 bases and the V segment lost 4 bases, leaving 11 bases of the junction unmatched. The CDR3 is 15 residues long. For the CDR3, the DNA is TGCGCCAGCAGCCCGCAGGGGGATGCCCGAAATGAGCAGTTCTTC. The encoded protein is CASSPQGDARNEQFF.

The table lists this clone with a few counts. J is TRBJ2-2 and V is TRBV25-1; D is ambiguous. Between the trimmed V and J ends, which lost 6 bases and 5 bases, there was a span of 22 bases. The CDR3 spans 17 residues. CDR1 and CDR2 from the germline V gene are MGHDK and SYGVNS. The CDR3 DNA is TGTGCCAGCAGCCCCTTAACTCCGTCCCCACAGACCGGGGAGCTGTTTTTT. Residues: CASSPLTPSPQTGELFF.

The chain is built from TRBV7-2 and TRBJ2-3; 7 bases match TRBD2. The trim removed 1 base at V and 1 base at J, leaving 8 bases unmatched. The CDR3 is made up of 17 amino acids. Per the germline V gene, CDR1 is SGHTA and CDR2 is FQGNSA. The CDR3 bases are TGTGCCAGCAGCTTAGGAACTGCGGGAGCGGGCACAGATACGCAGTATTTT. Translation gives CASSLGTAGAGTDTQYF.

This clone was recorded once. CDR3 DNA sequence: TGTGCCAGCAGCCAAGCGGCTAGCGGGAGGTCGGACCAGTACTTC. Protein sequence: CASSQAASGRSDQYF. The chain carries TRBV14 and TRBJ2-5; 11 bases agree with TRBD2. The CDR3 sequence is 15 residues long. V shed 1 base and J 10 bases; nucleotides not matched to a gene: 8. The V gene's germline CDR1 is SGHDN and CDR2 FVKESK.

The chain carries TRBV5-1 and TRBJ1-1; D is unclear. V was cut by 3 bases and J by 10 bases, with 16 bases left in between. Germline V CDR1 and CDR2: SGHRS, YFSETQ. The CDR3 covers 13 residues. CDR3 in DNA: TGCGCCAGCAGCTCTGCGGGGATCGCGGGAGCTTTCTTT. This sequence encodes CASSSAGIAGAFF. Supplemented by reference TRBV5-1 and TRBJ1-1, the full variable domain reads KAGVTQTPRYLIKTRGQQVTLSCSPISGHRSVSWYQQTPGQGLQFLFEYFSETQRNKGNFPGRFSGRQFSNSRSEMNVSTLELGDSALYLCASSSAGIAGAFFGQGTRLTVV.

This chain uses TRBV7-2 with TRBJ2-3; D may be TRBD2 (5 bases). Trimming shortened V by 5 bases and J by 4 bases, and 10 bases separated the two germline ends. This CDR3 has 13 amino acids. Germline-derived CDR1 and CDR2 are SGHTA and FQGNSA. The CDR3 region has the DNA TGTGCCAGCAGCACCACCGGGGCAGATACGCAGTATTTT. Protein sequence: CASSTTGADTQYF.

The chain joins TRBV7-9 to TRBJ2-1, with TRBD2 as a possible D gene (6 bases). The CDR3 totals 15 residues. Trimming stripped 3 bases from V and 4 bases from J, with 13 bases between. Germline CDR1 SEHNR, CDR2 FQNEAQ (reference sequence). The CDR3 reads CASSLTTSRYNEQFF. The CDR3 DNA is TGTGCCAGCAGCTTGACGACTAGTCGTTACAATGAGCAGTTCTTC.

This chain connects TRBV9 to TRBJ2-3; a possible D gene is TRBD2 (5 bases). V was cut by 5 bases and J by 6 bases, with 22 bases left in between. The germline V gene has CDR1 SGDLS and CDR2 YYNGEE. CDR3 size: 16 residues. The CDR3 here is CASRGGFRTAEDTQYF. Here the CDR3 DNA reads TGTGCCAGCAGGGGCGGGTTCAGAACAGCTGAGGATACGCAGTATTTT.

The chain recombines TRBV30 with TRBJ2-1, with 7 bases aligning to TRBD2. CDR3 length equals 13 residues. The germline gives CDR1 GTSNPN, CDR2 SVGIG (reference sequence). Trimming removed 2 bases from V and 9 bases from J; junction bases left unmatched: 7. DNA of the CDR3: TGTGCCTGGAGTACCTGGGAGGGTAGTGAGCAGTTCTTC. It specifies CAWSTWEGSEQFF. Full variable domain (rest looked up from reference TRBV30 and TRBJ2-1): SQTIHQWPATLVQPVGSPLSLECTVEGTSNPNLYWYRQAAGRGLQLLFYSVGIGQISSEVPQNLSASRPQDRQFILSSKKLLLSDSGFYLCAWSTWEGSEQFFGPGTRLTVL.

This clone showed up just once. The rearrangement joins TRBV10-3 to TRBJ2-7, with a possible D match to TRBD2 (7 bases). The length of the CDR3 is 15 residues. Per germline, CDR1 ENHRY and CDR2 SYGVKD. The V end was cut by 4 bases, the J end by 1 base, with 14 bases between. CDR3 loop: CAISGGGGQSYEQYF. DNA of the CDR3: TGTGCCATCAGTGGAGGGGGGGGTCAGTCCTACGAGCAGTACTTC.

The rearrangement links TRBV6-4 to TRBJ2-7, with 11 bases identical to TRBD2. The trim removed 2 bases at V and 4 bases at J, leaving 10 bases unmatched. The length of the CDR3 is 17 residues. Germline CDR1 is MRHNA and CDR2 is SNTAGT. CDR3: CASSDTSGSLQTYEQYF. The CDR3 bases are TGTGCCAGCAGTGACACTAGCGGGAGCCTTCAAACATACGAGCAGTACTTC.

The chain links TRBV7-2 to TRBJ2-7; 8 bases are shared with TRBD2. V trimming: 4 bases; J trimming: 0 bases; junction bases outside the gene matches: 5. The CDR3 extends over 15 amino acids. Looked up from germline, CDR1 is SGHTA and CDR2 is FQGNSA. The CDR3 sequence is CASSSSSGSSYEQYF. CDR3 sequence (DNA): TGTGCCAGCAGCTCCTCTAGCGGGTCCTCCTACGAGCAGTACTTC.

V gene TRBV7-9 combines with J gene TRBJ2-1; D is perhaps TRBD2 (6 bases). The ends were cut back, 5 bases at V and 9 bases at J, with 11 bases in the middle. The CDR3 is 12 residues long. Germline CDR1 is SEHNR and CDR2 is FQNEAQ (reference sequence). CDR3 residues: CASSLLGGEQFF. Here the CDR3 DNA reads TGTGCCAGCAGCCTGTTGGGGGGTGAGCAGTTCTTC.

The rearrangement uses TRBV30 and TRBJ1-2; TRBD1 matches 7 bases. After removal of 7 bases from V and 8 bases from J, the junction contained 25 bases not matched to a gene. Per the germline V gene, CDR1 is GTSNPN and CDR2 is SVGIG (reference sequence). CDR3 length equals 17 residues. The CDR3 protein is CALLRTGDLALRLGYTF. CDR3 DNA: TGTGCCTTGCTGAGGACAGGAGACCTGGCTTTACGACTCGGCTACACCTTC.

The chain combines TRBV6-1 with TRBJ1-1, with D perhaps matching TRBD1 (5 bases). The CDR3 runs to 13 residues. With 4 bases removed from V and 11 bases from J, the gap between germline ends came to 17 bases. The germline V gene encodes CDR1 MNHNS and CDR2 SASEGT. The CDR3 region is CASSAGDRGGAFF. As DNA, the CDR3 is TGTGCCAGCAGTGCTGGAGATCGCGGGGGGGCTTTCTTT.